This T cell receptor (beta chain) was identified during a study of T cell responses to AZD1222 COVID-19 vaccine. For the study at large: Researchers grouped second doses given at about 4 or about 12 weeks into one pool. Study outcomes and limitations: AZD1222 recipients seropositive at baseline numbered only five to seven.

Sequencing was performed with immunoSEQ multiplex PCR; in TCRdb, only in-frame clones are kept and a portion is missing. The sample contains 120,000 or so clones, 88% of which appear only once. About this clone: Its antigen remains unknown.

There are 15 residues in the CDR3. Germline V lookup: CDR1 MNHEY, CDR2 SVGAGI. The trim removed 6 bases at V and 3 bases at J, leaving 7 bases unmatched. The J gene is TRBJ1-5, the V gene TRBV6-5; TRBD1 matches at 8 bases. The TCR originated in an adult in good health. The sample was peripheral blood, taken on day 0 of AZD1222 vaccination. CDR3 bases: TGTGCCAGCAGCCGGACAGGGCTCAACAATCAGCCCCAGCATTTT. Its translation: CASSRTGLNNQPQHF.